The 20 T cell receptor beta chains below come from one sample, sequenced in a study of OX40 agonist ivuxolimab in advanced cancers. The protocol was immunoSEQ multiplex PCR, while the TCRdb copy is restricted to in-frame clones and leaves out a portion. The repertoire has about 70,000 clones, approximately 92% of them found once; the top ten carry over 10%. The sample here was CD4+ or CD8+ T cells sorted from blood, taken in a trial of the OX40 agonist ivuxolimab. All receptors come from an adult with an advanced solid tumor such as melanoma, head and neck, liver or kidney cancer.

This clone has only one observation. The CDR3 spells CASSHRGASSGANVLTF. CDR3 DNA: TGCGCCAGCAGCCACAGGGGGGCCAGCTCTGGGGCCAACGTCCTGACTTTC. This chain uses TRBV10-2 with TRBJ2-6; 8 bases agree with TRBD1. Trimming at V came to 6 bases and at J to 0 bases, leaving 7 bases not matched to a gene. CDR1 and CDR2 (germline): WSHSY, SAAADI. The CDR3 sequence is 17 residues long.

CDR3 loop: CASSSFPWRPYEQYF. In DNA form, the CDR3 reads TGTGCCAGCAGCTCCTTCCCCTGGCGACCCTACGAGCAGTACTTC. The chain uses TRBV28 and TRBJ2-7; D is ambiguous. The CDR3 runs 15 residues. Trimming pared 6 bases from V and 2 bases from J, leaving 17 bases between. Per germline, CDR1 MDHEN and CDR2 SYDVKM.

CDR3 sequence: CASSLEDFSYEQYF. The CDR3 DNA is TGCGCCAGCAGCTTGGAGGACTTTTCCTACGAGCAGTACTTC. The V gene is TRBV5-1, the J gene TRBJ2-7; possible D gene TRBD2, 5 bases. CDR1 SGHRS and CDR2 YFSETQ come from the germline V gene. Trimming removed 0 bases at V and 1 base at J, with 8 bases between. CDR3 length equals 14 residues.

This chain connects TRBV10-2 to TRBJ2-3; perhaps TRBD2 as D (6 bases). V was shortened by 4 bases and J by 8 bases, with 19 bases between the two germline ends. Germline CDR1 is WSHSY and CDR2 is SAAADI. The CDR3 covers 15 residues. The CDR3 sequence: CASSATEGVGGTQYF. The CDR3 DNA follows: TGCGCCAGCAGTGCTACCGAGGGCGTCGGGGGTACGCAGTATTTT.

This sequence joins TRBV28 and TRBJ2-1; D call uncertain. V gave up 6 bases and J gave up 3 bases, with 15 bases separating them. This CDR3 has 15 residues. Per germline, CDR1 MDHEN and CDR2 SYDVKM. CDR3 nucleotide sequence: TGTGCCAGCAGACCTACTATCCCCGTCTACAATGAGCAGTTCTTC. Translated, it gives CASRPTIPVYNEQFF.

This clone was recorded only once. CDR3 residues: CASSLDYRVGTGELFF. The CDR3 region has the DNA TGTGCCAGCAGCCTGGATTACAGGGTTGGAACCGGGGAGCTGTTTTTT. The chain joins TRBV6-4 to TRBJ2-2, with D possibly matching TRBD1 (6 bases). This CDR3 is built from 16 residues. V lost 6 bases to trimming and J lost 5 bases, with 19 bases between them. Germline-derived CDR1 and CDR2 are MRHNA and SNTAGT.

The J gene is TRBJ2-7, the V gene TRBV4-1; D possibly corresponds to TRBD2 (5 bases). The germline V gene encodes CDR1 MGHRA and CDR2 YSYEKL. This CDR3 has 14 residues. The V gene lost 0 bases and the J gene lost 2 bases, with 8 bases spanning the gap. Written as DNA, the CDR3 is TGCGCCAGCAGCCAAGATAGCGAAACCTACGAGCAGTACTTC. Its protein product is CASSQDSETYEQYF.

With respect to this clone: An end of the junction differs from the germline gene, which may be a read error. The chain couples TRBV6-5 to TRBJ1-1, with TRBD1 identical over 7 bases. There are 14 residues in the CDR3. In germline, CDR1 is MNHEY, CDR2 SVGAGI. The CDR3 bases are TGTGCCGGCAGCGGTACAGGGGAGAACACTGAAGCTTTCTTT. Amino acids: CAGSGTGENTEAFF.

CDR3 in DNA: TGTGCCAGCAGCCCCATGGACAGACCTTCGGGGGAGCAGTACTTC. Translation gives CASSPMDRPSGEQYF. The chain couples TRBV7-9 to TRBJ2-5; D may match TRBD1 or TRBD2 (6 bases each). CDR3 length: 15 amino acids. CDR1 and CDR2 from the germline V gene are SEHNR and FQNEAQ (reference sequence). The V end lost 5 bases, the J end lost 11 bases, and 24 bases lay between the germline ends. Supplemented by reference TRBV7-9 and TRBJ2-5, the full variable domain reads DTGVSQNPRHKITKRGQNVTFRCDPISEHNRLYWYRQTLGQGPEFLTYFQNEAQLEKSRLLSDRFSAERPKGSFSTLEIQRTEQGDSAMYLCASSPMDRPSGEQYFGPGTRLLVL.

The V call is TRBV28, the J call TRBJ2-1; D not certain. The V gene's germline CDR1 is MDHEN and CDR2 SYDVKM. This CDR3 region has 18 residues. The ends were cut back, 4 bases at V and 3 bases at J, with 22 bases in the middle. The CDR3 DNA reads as TGTGCCAGCAGTTCGTCCAAGGTCCACTTAAAAAGCTACAATGAGCAGTTCTTC. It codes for CASSSSKVHLKSYNEQFF.

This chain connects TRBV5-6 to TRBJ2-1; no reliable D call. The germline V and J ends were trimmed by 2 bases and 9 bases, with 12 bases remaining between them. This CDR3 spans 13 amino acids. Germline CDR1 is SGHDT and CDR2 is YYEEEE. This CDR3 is CASSFLGWGEQFF. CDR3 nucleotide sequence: TGTGCCAGCAGCTTTCTGGGATGGGGTGAGCAGTTCTTC.

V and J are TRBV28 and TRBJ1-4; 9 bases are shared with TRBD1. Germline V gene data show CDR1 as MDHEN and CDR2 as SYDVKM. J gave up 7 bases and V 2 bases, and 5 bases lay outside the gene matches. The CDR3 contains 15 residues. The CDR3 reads CASSLPGQGAEKLFF. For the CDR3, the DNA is TGTGCCAGCAGTTTACCGGGACAGGGCGCTGAAAAACTGTTTTTT.

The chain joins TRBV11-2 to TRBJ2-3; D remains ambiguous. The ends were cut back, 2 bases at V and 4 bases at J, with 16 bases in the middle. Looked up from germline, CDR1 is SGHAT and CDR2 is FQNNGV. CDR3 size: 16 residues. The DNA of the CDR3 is TGTGCCAGCAGCTTATTCGGCAGGCCCGCCGCAGATACGCAGTATTTT. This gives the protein CASSLFGRPAADTQYF.

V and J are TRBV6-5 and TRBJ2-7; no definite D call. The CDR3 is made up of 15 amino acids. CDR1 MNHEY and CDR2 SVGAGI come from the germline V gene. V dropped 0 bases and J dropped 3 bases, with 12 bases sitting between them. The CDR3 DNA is TGTGCCAGCAGTTACTCGGGGTCGTTTGTCTACGAGCAGTACTTC. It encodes CASSYSGSFVYEQYF.

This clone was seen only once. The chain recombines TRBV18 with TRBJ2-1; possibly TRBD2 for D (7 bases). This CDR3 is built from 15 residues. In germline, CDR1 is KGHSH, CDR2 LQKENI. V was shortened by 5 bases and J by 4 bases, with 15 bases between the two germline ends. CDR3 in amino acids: CASSSLGGTYNEQFF. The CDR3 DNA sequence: TGTGCCAGCTCATCACTGGGGGGGACATACAATGAGCAGTTCTTC. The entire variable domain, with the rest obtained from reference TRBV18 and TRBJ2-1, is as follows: NAGVMQNPRHLVRRRGQEARLRCSPMKGHSHVYWYRQLPEEGLKFMVYLQKENIIDESGMPKERFSAEFPKEGPSILRIQQVVRGDSAAYFCASSSLGGTYNEQFFGPGTRLTVL.

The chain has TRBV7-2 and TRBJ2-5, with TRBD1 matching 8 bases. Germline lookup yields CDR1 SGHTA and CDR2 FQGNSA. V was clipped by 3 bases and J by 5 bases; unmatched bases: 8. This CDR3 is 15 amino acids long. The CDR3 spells CASSFRTGRVETQYF. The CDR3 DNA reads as TGTGCCAGCAGCTTTCGGACAGGGCGGGTCGAGACCCAGTACTTC.

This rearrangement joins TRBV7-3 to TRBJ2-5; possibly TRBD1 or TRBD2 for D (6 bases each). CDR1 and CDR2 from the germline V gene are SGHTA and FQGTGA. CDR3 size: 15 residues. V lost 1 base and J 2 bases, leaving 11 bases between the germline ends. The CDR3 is CASSLIGGLQETQYF. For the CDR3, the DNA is TGTGCCAGCAGCTTAATAGGGGGGCTACAAGAGACCCAGTACTTC. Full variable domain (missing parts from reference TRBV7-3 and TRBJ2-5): GAGVSQTPSNKVTEKGKYVELRCDPISGHTALYWYRQSLGQGPEFLIYFQGTGAADDSGLPNDRFFAVRPEGSVSTLKIQRTERGDSAVYLCASSLIGGLQETQYFGPGTRLLVL.

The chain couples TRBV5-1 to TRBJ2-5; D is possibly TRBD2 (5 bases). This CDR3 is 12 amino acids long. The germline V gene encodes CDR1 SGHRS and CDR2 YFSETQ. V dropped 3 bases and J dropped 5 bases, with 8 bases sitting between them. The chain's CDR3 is CASSWPGETQYF. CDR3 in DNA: TGCGCCAGCAGCTGGCCGGGGGAGACCCAGTACTTC.

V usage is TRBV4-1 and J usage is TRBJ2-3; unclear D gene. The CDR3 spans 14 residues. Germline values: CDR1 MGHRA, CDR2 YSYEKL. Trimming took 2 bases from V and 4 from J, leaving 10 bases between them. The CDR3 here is CASSQRPPPDTQYF. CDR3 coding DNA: TGCGCCAGCAGCCAAAGACCACCCCCAGATACGCAGTATTTT.

CDR3 DNA sequence: TGTGCCAGCTCACCACCGGTGGCAGGGGATTACACTGAAGCTTTCTTT. Protein: CASSPPVAGDYTEAFF. The chain recombines TRBV18 with TRBJ1-1; tentative D call: TRBD1 (6 bases). Trimming cost V 0 bases and J 3 bases, with 14 bases left between them. The germline V gene encodes CDR1 KGHSH and CDR2 LQKENI. This CDR3 comprises 16 residues.